This section outlines one TCR beta chain sequence together with its context. The antigen remains unidentified. This record comes from a study of shared clonotypes between healthy human individuals. The table came from immunoSEQ multiplex PCR; TCRdb's copy has only in-frame clones and leaves some out. The sample comprises about 960,000 clones, more than 75% of which are singletons, and 1.5% rests with the top ten. The CDR3 contains 15 residues. Germline CDR1 reads MGHDK; CDR2 reads SYGVNS. V was trimmed by 2 bases and J by 0 bases, leaving 11 bases between them. General study points: For naive CD4 cells, roughly 5% of clonotypes were shared across a handful of donors.

Sequenced input: memory CD4+ T cells sorted from blood. This sample's subset: CD45RA-negative fraction. This sequence originates from a man younger than 35 in good health. The chain joins TRBV25-1 to TRBJ2-7, with a tentative D call TRBD2 (6 bases). The DNA of the CDR3 is TGTGCCAGCAGTGAAACGGGGGTAAACTCCTACGAGCAGTACTTC. Its translation: CASSETGVNSYEQYF.